This T cell receptor beta chain stems from a study of shared clonotypes between healthy human individuals. Terminally differentiated effector memory CD45RA+ cells were left out of the naive CD8 fraction, which was CD45RO-negative and positively selected for CCR7. The study, taken as a whole, reports: On the whole, naive subsets had larger estimated richness than memory subsets had.

Germline CDR1 and CDR2: MDHEN and SYDVKM. Trimming shortened V by 3 bases and J by 4 bases, and 9 bases separated the two germline ends. CDR3 size: 14 residues. Only in-frame clones appear in the TCRdb table, and some are missing; sequencing was by immunoSEQ multiplex PCR. The table shows a few hundred thousand clones, with nearly 97% occurring only once. This clone was observed a single time. Its antigen is undetermined. The chain carries TRBV28 and TRBJ2-2, with D possibly TRBD2 on 6 matching bases. This receptor was identified in a woman aged 25 to 45 in good health. The specimen sequenced was naive CD8+ T cells sorted from blood. The CDR3 region is CASSLEGVTGELFF. The CDR3 DNA reads TGTGCCAGCAGTTTGGAGGGAGTCACCGGGGAGCTGTTTTTT.